The text below deals with one TCR beta chain. CDR1 LNHNV and CDR2 YYDKDF come from the germline V gene (reference sequence). Unmatched junction bases numbered 1, after V lost 4 bases and J lost 3 bases. CDR3 length equals 14 residues. Authors' analysis steps: Reference gene primer amplification in the assay estimated nucleated cell counts. Method: immunoSEQ multiplex PCR; TCRdb's copy keeps in-frame clones and lacks some. The V and J calls and clone size come from that table; D and trimming were worked out from the DNA. The sample lists about 280,000 clones, about 86% occurring once. This sample was included in a study of blood T cell repertoires in COVID-19.

This TCR was sampled from a woman aged 25 to 45 who had recovered from COVID-19. Sequencing was performed on peripheral blood. The chain combines TRBV15 with TRBJ2-3, with 10 nucleotides matching TRBD2. CDR3 region: CATSILAGTDTQYF. The CDR3 nucleotides read TGTGCCACCAGCATACTAGCGGGAACAGATACGCAGTATTTT.